These 2 T cell receptor beta chains came from one sample sequenced in a study of T cells after yellow fever vaccination. TCRdb analysed the 5' RACE reads with MiXCR anew, one entry per CDR3 protein. The sample contains some 500,000 distinct CDR3 sequences, about 14% of which appear only once. Sequenced material: PBMCs, taken on the day of the yellow fever booster vaccination. The receptors here all came from a man younger than 40 who received the YFV17D yellow fever vaccine.

This clonotype was counted at least ten times. CDR3 nucleotide sequence: TGCGCCAGCAGCCCTCGGGACTGGACCAATGAGCAGTTCTTC. It encodes CASSPRDWTNEQFF. This chain links TRBV5-1 with TRBJ2-1; D is possibly TRBD2 (6 bases). The V and J ends lost 4 bases and 6 bases respectively, with 14 bases between them. Germline CDR1 and CDR2: SGHRS and YFSETQ. This CDR3 has 14 residues.

In its sample, this clonotype was seen a few times. Here the CDR3 reads CASRLSATGGYEQYF. The CDR3 nucleotides read TGTGCCAGCAGACTTTCCGCTACAGGGGGCTACGAGCAGTACTTC. The V and J genes are TRBV6-1 and TRBJ2-7, with 8 positions matching TRBD1. Germline V lookup: CDR1 MNHNS, CDR2 SASEGT. J gave up 3 bases and V 6 bases, and 10 bases lay outside the gene matches. The CDR3 contains 15 residues.